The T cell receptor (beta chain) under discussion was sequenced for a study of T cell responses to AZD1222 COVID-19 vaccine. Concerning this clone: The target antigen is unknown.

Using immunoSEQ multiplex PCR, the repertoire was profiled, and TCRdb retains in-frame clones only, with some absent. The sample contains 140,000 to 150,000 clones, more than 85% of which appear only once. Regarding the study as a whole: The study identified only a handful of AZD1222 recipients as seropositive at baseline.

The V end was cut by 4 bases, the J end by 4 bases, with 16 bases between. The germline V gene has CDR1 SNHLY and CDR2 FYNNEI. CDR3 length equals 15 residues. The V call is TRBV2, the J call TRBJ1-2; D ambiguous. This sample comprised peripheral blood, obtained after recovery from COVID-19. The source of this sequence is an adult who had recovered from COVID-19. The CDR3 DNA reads TGTGCCAGCAGTGGGCCCGATTTAGAAGGCTATGGCTACACCTTC. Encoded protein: CASSGPDLEGYGYTF.